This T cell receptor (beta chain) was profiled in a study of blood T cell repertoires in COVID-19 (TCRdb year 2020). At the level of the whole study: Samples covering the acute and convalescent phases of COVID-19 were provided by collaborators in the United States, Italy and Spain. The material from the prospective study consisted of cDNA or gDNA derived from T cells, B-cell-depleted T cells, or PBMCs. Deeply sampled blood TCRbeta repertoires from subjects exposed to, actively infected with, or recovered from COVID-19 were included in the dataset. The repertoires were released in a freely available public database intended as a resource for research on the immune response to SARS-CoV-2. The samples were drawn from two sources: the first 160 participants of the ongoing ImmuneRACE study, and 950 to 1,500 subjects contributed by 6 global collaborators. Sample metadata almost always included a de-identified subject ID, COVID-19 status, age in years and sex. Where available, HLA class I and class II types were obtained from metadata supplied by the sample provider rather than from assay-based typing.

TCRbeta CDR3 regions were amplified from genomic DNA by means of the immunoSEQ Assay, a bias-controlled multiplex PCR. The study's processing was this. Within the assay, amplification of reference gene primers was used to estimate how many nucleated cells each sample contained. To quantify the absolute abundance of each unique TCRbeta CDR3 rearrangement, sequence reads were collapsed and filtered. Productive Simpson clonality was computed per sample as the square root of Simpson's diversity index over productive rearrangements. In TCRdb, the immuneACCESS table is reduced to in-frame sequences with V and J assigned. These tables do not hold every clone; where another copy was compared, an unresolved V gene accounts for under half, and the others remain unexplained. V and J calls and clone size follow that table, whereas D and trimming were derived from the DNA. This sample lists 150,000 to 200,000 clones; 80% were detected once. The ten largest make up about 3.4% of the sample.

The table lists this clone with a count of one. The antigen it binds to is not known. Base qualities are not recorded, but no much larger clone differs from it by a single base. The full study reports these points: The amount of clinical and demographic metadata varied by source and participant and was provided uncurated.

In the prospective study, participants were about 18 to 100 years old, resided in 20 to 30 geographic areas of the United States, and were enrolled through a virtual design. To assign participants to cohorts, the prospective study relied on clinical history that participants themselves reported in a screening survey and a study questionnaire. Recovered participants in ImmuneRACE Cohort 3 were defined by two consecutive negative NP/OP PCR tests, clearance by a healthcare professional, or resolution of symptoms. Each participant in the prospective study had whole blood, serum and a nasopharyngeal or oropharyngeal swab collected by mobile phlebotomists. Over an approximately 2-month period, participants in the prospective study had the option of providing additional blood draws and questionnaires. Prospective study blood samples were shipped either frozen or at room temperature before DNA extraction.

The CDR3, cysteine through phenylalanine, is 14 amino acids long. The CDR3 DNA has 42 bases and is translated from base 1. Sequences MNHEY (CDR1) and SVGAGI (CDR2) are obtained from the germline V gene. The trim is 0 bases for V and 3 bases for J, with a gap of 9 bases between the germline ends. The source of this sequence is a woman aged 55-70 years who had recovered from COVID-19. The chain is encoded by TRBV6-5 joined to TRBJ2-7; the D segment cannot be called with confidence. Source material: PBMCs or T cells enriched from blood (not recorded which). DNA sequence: TGTGCCAGCAGTTACTCTGGCAGTTACTACGAGCAGTACTTC. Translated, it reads CASSYSGSYYEQYF.